The 21 T cell receptor beta chains presented below share a single source sample, sequenced in a study of blood T cells in healthy people across ages. For the second PCR, which ran for roughly 6 to 12 cycles, a sample-barcoded 5' primer and a J-beta primer mix were used. TCRdb re-called the 5' RACE reads with MiXCR, one entry per CDR3 protein. The data contain nearly 800,000 distinct CDR3 sequences, roughly 56% of them singletons. Sequences were obtained from blood. Source of these receptors: a man aged 35 to 55 in good health.

The rearrangement joins TRBV29-1 to TRBJ2-3; 8 bases agree with TRBD2. CDR3 length: 17 residues. From germline, CDR1 is SQVTM and CDR2 ANQGSEA. J gave up 2 bases and V 3 bases, and 13 bases lay outside the gene matches. As DNA, the CDR3 is TGCAGCGTTGATCCCAACCTTAGCGGGATAAACACAGATACGCAGTATTTT. It specifies CSVDPNLSGINTDTQYF.

A remark on this clonotype: Compared with germline, one end of the junction differs, possibly owing to a read error. This chain joins TRBV5-1 and TRBJ2-7, with D hard to call. The germline CDR1 and CDR2 sequences are SGHRS and YFSETQ. CDR3 length: 14 residues. This chain's CDR3 is CANSLGSASYEQYF. For the CDR3, the DNA is TGCGCCAACAGCTTGGGTTCGGCCTCCTACGAGCAGTACTTC.

The V call is TRBV5-1, the J call TRBJ2-5, with 7 bases that match TRBD1. The J call may be faulty, since TRBJ2-7 better matches the DNA end. CDR1 and CDR2 (germline): SGHRS, YFSETQ. This CDR3 has 17 amino acids. The CDR3 region is CASSLYGGVGTVPEQYF. Written as DNA, the CDR3 is TGCGCCAGCAGCTTGTATGGTGGGGTTGGGACAGTCCCCGAGCAGTACTTC.

CDR3 DNA sequence: TGCAGTGCTGACTCCCCGAGGGGTGAGCAGTTCTTC. This gives the protein CSADSPRGEQFF. The rearrangement links TRBV20-1 to TRBJ2-1, with D possibly being TRBD1 or TRBD2 (5 bases each). The germline V and J ends were trimmed by 5 bases and 9 bases, with 14 bases remaining between them. The CDR3 is made up of 12 amino acids. CDR1 and CDR2 (germline): DFQATT, SNEGSKA (reference sequence).

This clonotype was counted ten times or more. This sequence joins TRBV14 and TRBJ2-3; D is undetermined. V was clipped by 3 bases and J by 2 bases, with 0 bases between them. This CDR3 spans 11 amino acids. Germline V lookup: CDR1 SGHDN, CDR2 FVKESK. The CDR3 protein is CASSHTDTQYF. The CDR3 coding sequence is TGTGCCAGCAGCCACACAGATACGCAGTATTTT.

This clonotype was seen repeatedly, ten times or more. The chain is built from TRBV27 and TRBJ2-1; 10 bases align to TRBD2. J lost 6 bases, V lost 3 bases, and 5 bases had no gene match. The CDR3 contains 15 residues. CDR1 MNHEY and CDR2 SMNVEV come from the germline V gene (reference sequence). The CDR3 DNA follows: TGTGCCAGCAGTTTGGGGCTAGCGGGAGTCAATGAGCAGTTCTTC. Translated: CASSLGLAGVNEQFF.

This clonotype showed up many times. The chain recombines TRBV5-6 with TRBJ2-7; 7 bases line up with TRBD1. Germline loops: CDR1 SGHDT, CDR2 YYEEEE. The CDR3 covers 15 residues. Trimming cost V 2 bases and J 2 bases; bases outside gene matches: 7. The CDR3 DNA sequence: TGTGCCAGCAGCTTCCCGGGACAGACGGCCTACGAGCAGTACTTC. Protein product: CASSFPGQTAYEQYF.

The J gene is TRBJ1-1, the V gene TRBV2; D uncertain. Germline CDR1 and CDR2: SNHLY and FYNNEI. The CDR3 length is 12 residues. Deletions cut 8 bases from V and 5 bases from J, with 12 bases between. The CDR3 coding sequence is TGTGCCAGCCCAGTAAGAGGTACTGAAGCTTTCTTT. Translated: CASPVRGTEAFF.

This chain connects TRBV5-1 to TRBJ2-5; 10 nucleotides agree with TRBD2. CDR1 is SGHRS and CDR2 is YFSETQ in the germline V gene. The CDR3 loop spans 15 amino acids. With 4 bases clipped from V and 2 bases from J, the junction kept 5 bases outside the gene matches. CDR3 coding DNA: TGCGCCAGCAGCCCTAGCGGGAGTAAGCAAGAGACCCAGTACTTC. Translating gives CASSPSGSKQETQYF.

As for this clonotype: A read error may explain this, as a much larger clone is one base away. V usage is TRBV4-3 and J usage is TRBJ2-4; D remains ambiguous. The CDR3 has 13 amino acids. CDR1 is LGHNA, CDR2 YSLEER, per germline. V was trimmed by 0 bases and J by 13 bases, leaving 13 bases between them. The CDR3 loop is CASSQDLTYGQYF. In nucleotides, the CDR3 is TGCGCCAGCAGCCAAGATCTTACTTACGGGCAGTACTTC.

The count of this clonotype is one. The CDR3 DNA reads as TGTGCCAGCAGTCCTGACAGGGCAGCTTTCAAAAACATTCAGTACTTC. It yields the protein CASSPDRAAFKNIQYF. This chain links TRBV2 with TRBJ2-4, with TRBD1 matching over 7 bases. Germline V gene data show CDR1 as SNHLY and CDR2 as FYNNEI. CDR3 length equals 16 residues. The J segment lost 3 bases and the V segment lost 5 bases, leaving 10 bases of the junction unmatched.

This clonotype was seen just once. The junction shows a germline mismatch at one end, possibly a read error. The rearrangement joins TRBV5-6 to TRBJ1-1, with a weak D call TRBD1 (6 bases). The length of the CDR3 is 17 residues. The germline CDR1 and CDR2 sequences are SGHDT and YYEEEE. The CDR3, as DNA: TGTGCCAGCAGCTTACGGGGGCAGGGCGTTAGGAACACTCAAGCTTTCTTT. This sequence encodes CASSLRGQGVRNTQAFF.

The chain uses TRBV7-2 and TRBJ1-1; the D gene is possibly TRBD1 (6 bases). The CDR3 covers 18 residues. Germline values: CDR1 SGHTA, CDR2 FQGNSA. The germline V and J ends were trimmed by 1 base and 6 bases, with 24 bases remaining between them. The CDR3 spells CASSLGPWGQTGIAEAFF. CDR3 coding DNA: TGTGCCAGCAGCTTAGGACCTTGGGGGCAGACCGGGATCGCTGAAGCTTTCTTT.

This clonotype was counted between two and nine times. The chain combines TRBV7-2 with TRBJ2-5; D possibly matches TRBD1 or TRBD2 (5 bases each). Germline loops: CDR1 SGHTA, CDR2 FQGNSA. The CDR3 is 14 amino acids. Trimming took 5 bases from V and 3 from J, leaving 13 bases between them. As DNA, the CDR3 is TGTGCCAGCAGCGCCGGGACGTACGAAGAGACCCAGTACTTC. It encodes CASSAGTYEETQYF.

The genes are TRBV3-1 and TRBJ2-1, with a weak D call TRBD1 (8 bases). This CDR3 comprises 16 residues. V lost 3 bases and J lost 3, with 15 bases in between. Germline assignment: CDR1 LGHDT and CDR2 YNNKEL (reference sequence). CDR3 in amino acids: CASSHPNRGGYNEQFF. The CDR3 region has the DNA TGTGCCAGCAGCCACCCAAACAGGGGGGGCTACAATGAGCAGTTCTTC.

The rearrangement joins TRBV27 to TRBJ2-7; D gene ambiguous. Per germline, CDR1 MNHEY and CDR2 SMNVEV (reference sequence). The V gene lost 0 bases and the J gene lost 5 bases, with 8 bases spanning the gap. This CDR3 contains 13 residues. CDR3 coding DNA: TGTGCCAGCAGTTTATCATGGAGCAACGAGCAGTACTTC. Residues: CASSLSWSNEQYF.

This clonotype was found a few times. V gene TRBV7-9 combines with J gene TRBJ2-7; D may be TRBD1 or TRBD2 (5 bases each). This CDR3 region has 13 residues. CDR1 is SEHNR, CDR2 FQNEAQ, per germline (reference sequence). Trimming removed 5 bases from V and 2 bases from J, with 10 bases in between. The CDR3 coding sequence is TGTGCCAGCAGCCCGAGGGGTCCCTACGAGCAGTACTTC. It specifies CASSPRGPYEQYF.

The chain is built from TRBV2 and TRBJ1-5; D remains ambiguous. Germline-derived CDR1 and CDR2 are SNHLY and FYNNEI. The CDR3 is made up of 14 amino acids. Trimming stripped 2 bases from V and 0 bases from J, with 5 bases between. The CDR3 sequence is CASSEPFSNQPQHF. The CDR3 bases are TGTGCCAGCAGTGAACCGTTTAGCAATCAGCCCCAGCATTTT.

The V gene is TRBV2, the J gene TRBJ2-1; 9 positions match TRBD1. Germline CDR1 SNHLY, CDR2 FYNNEI. After removal of 4 bases from V and 6 bases from J, the junction contained 7 bases not matched to a gene. The CDR3 spans 15 residues. This CDR3 is CASSAGQGTANEQFF. The CDR3 bases are TGTGCCAGCAGTGCTGGACAGGGGACCGCCAATGAGCAGTTCTTC. Looking up the rest from reference TRBV2 and TRBJ2-1 gives the full variable domain: EPEVTQTPSHQVTQMGQEVILRCVPISNHLYFYWYRQILGQKVEFLVSFYNNEISEKSEIFDDQFSVERPDGSNFTLKIRSTKLEDSAMYFCASSAGQGTANEQFFGPGTRLTVL.

The CDR3 region is CSVEAGTREYNEQYF. The CDR3 DNA sequence: TGCAGCGTTGAGGCCGGGACTAGAGAGTACAATGAGCAGTACTTC. The V and J genes are TRBV29-1 and TRBJ2-1; TRBD2 matches 8 bases. Judging by the DNA end, TRBJ2-7 fits better; the J call may be wrong. From germline, CDR1 is SQVTM and CDR2 ANQGSEA. This CDR3 contains 15 residues.

This clonotype appeared a single time. Here the CDR3 reads CASSWRQGGNTEAFF. CDR3 coding DNA: TGTGCCAGCAGTTGGCGACAGGGAGGGAACACTGAAGCTTTCTTT. This sequence joins TRBV6-5 and TRBJ1-1; 7 bases fit TRBD1. J was trimmed by 1 base and V by 4 bases; bases with no gene match: 6. CDR1 is MNHEY and CDR2 is SVGAGI in the germline V gene. This CDR3 is built from 15 residues.